This T cell receptor beta chain was found in a study of early T cells in non-severe SARS-CoV-2 infection. Across the study: Sequencing used unsorted whole-blood bulk RNA, so chains lack pairing. Regarding the study as a whole: Clonotype matching in VDJdb favored anti-spike CD8 responses and did not capture private and CD4 specificities.

This clonotype was seen only a few times. The antigen remains unidentified. Per germline, CDR1 GTSNPN and CDR2 SVGIG (reference sequence). Trimming took 5 bases from V and 2 from J, leaving 10 bases between them. There are 12 residues in the CDR3. Attachment of unique molecular identifiers to individual cDNA molecules was performed. TCRdb independently ran MiXCR on the 5' RACE reads; one entry per CDR3 protein. Here the sample spans fewer than 65,000 distinct CDR3 sequences, about 7.6% being singletons. The J gene is TRBJ2-7, the V gene TRBV30, with a possible D match to TRBD2 (6 bases). The sequence was collected from an adult who was a healthcare worker with PCR-confirmed SARS-CoV-2 infection or an uninfected control (not recorded which). Sequenced here: whole blood, sampled at baseline. CDR3 in DNA: TGTGCCTGGGGGGAGGCAGCCTACGAGCAGTACTTC. Its translation: CAWGEAAYEQYF. The full variable domain, completed using reference TRBV30 and TRBJ2-7, is SQTIHQWPATLVQPVGSPLSLECTVEGTSNPNLYWYRQAAGRGLQLLFYSVGIGQISSEVPQNLSASRPQDRQFILSSKKLLLSDSGFYLCAWGEAAYEQYFGPGTRLTVT.